The 25 T cell receptor beta chains given below trace back to one sample, sequenced in a study of blood T cell repertoires in COVID-19. Using immunoSEQ multiplex PCR, the repertoire was profiled, and TCRdb retains in-frame clones only, with some absent. The table includes 490,000 or so clones, 70% to 90% detected once. Specimen: PBMCs or T cells enriched from blood (not recorded which). The origin of the receptors is a woman aged 60-75 years who had recovered from COVID-19.

V usage is TRBV27 and J usage is TRBJ2-5; a weak D match, TRBD2 (5 bases). This CDR3 contains 14 residues. The V gene lost 5 bases and the J gene lost 2 bases, with 12 bases spanning the gap. CDR1 MNHEY and CDR2 SMNVEV come from the germline V gene (reference sequence). Here the CDR3 DNA reads TGTGCCAGCAGTCCGAGGACTGCTCAAGAGACCCAGTACTTC. It yields the protein CASSPRTAQETQYF.

The chain recombines TRBV27 with TRBJ2-1; TRBD2 is a possible D gene (6 bases). The CDR3 covers 13 residues. V was trimmed by 3 bases and J by 12 bases, leaving 15 bases between them. CDR1 and CDR2 from the germline V gene are MNHEY and SMNVEV (reference sequence). CDR3 amino acids: CASSFKVGGRQFF. As DNA, the CDR3 is TGTGCCAGCAGTTTTAAGGTCGGGGGTAGGCAGTTCTTC.

The J gene is TRBJ1-3, the V gene TRBV6-5; D remains unclear. With 3 bases removed from V and 0 bases from J, the gap between germline ends came to 9 bases. The CDR3 is made up of 15 amino acids. Germline V gives CDR1 MNHEY, CDR2 SVGAGI. The CDR3 protein is CASSYMGSSGNTIYF. In nucleotides, the CDR3 is TGTGCCAGCAGTTATATGGGCTCCTCTGGAAACACCATATATTTT.

The chain combines TRBV23-1 with TRBJ1-1; unclear D gene. TRBV23-1 is annotated as an ORF whose role is uncertain. Trimming shortened V by 2 bases and J by 1 base, and 11 bases separated the two germline ends. This CDR3 has 15 residues. The CDR3 sequence: CASSQPPDKNTEAFF. The CDR3 DNA is TGCGCCAGCAGTCAACCTCCCGACAAGAACACTGAAGCTTTCTTT.

The chain carries TRBV2 and TRBJ1-1; D not certain. The CDR3 sequence is 13 residues long. Germline assignment: CDR1 SNHLY and CDR2 FYNNEI. V gave up 5 bases and J gave up 4 bases, with 11 bases separating them. CDR3 amino acids: CASSPSLVTEAFF. CDR3 in DNA: TGTGCCAGCAGTCCGAGTTTGGTCACTGAAGCTTTCTTT.

This clone was found a few times. The chain has TRBV2 and TRBJ1-6; D uncertain. The CDR3 covers 11 residues. V gave up 6 bases and J gave up 6 bases, with 3 bases separating them. Looked up from germline, CDR1 is SNHLY and CDR2 is FYNNEI. The CDR3 sequence: CASSRNSPLHF. The DNA for the CDR3 is TGTGCCAGCAGCCGTAATTCACCCCTCCACTTT.

The chain has TRBV6-5 and TRBJ2-7; TRBD2 agrees at 12 bases. The length of the CDR3 is 14 residues. Trimming at V came to 5 bases and at J to 7 bases, leaving 6 bases not matched to a gene. Germline V gene sequence: CDR1 MNHEY, CDR2 SVGAGI. CDR3 amino acids: CASSTRLAGVEQYV. CDR3 coding DNA: TGTGCCAGCAGTACTCGACTAGCGGGGGTTGAGCAGTACGTC.

The rearrangement joins TRBV15 to TRBJ2-2, with a weak D call TRBD2 (6 bases). The CDR3 totals 15 residues. CDR1 LNHNV and CDR2 YYDKDF come from the germline V gene (reference sequence). Deletions cut 5 bases from V and 3 bases from J, with 13 bases between. DNA of the CDR3: TGTGCCACCAGCGAACGGGACTCTTACACCGGGGAGCTGTTTTTT. Translated, it gives CATSERDSYTGELFF.

This clone was detected only a few times. The chain uses TRBV14 and TRBJ1-4; D uncertain. The CDR3 contains 12 residues. Trimming pared 2 bases from V and 11 bases from J, leaving 9 bases between. Per the germline V gene, CDR1 is SGHDN and CDR2 is FVKESK. CDR3 sequence reads: CASSQNVGKLFF. The CDR3 bases are TGTGCCAGCAGCCAAAACGTTGGCAAACTGTTTTTT.

The chain uses TRBV2 and TRBJ1-4, with D possibly being TRBD1 (6 bases). Trimming left V 6 bases short and J 4 bases short, with 15 bases between. Germline values: CDR1 SNHLY, CDR2 FYNNEI. This CDR3 region has 15 residues. The CDR3 sequence is CASSPRQAFNEKLFF. As DNA, the CDR3 is TGTGCCAGCAGCCCTCGACAGGCGTTTAATGAAAAACTGTTTTTT.

The chain has TRBV30 and TRBJ1-6, with TRBD1 matching over 8 bases. The CDR3 consists of 18 residues. Germline V CDR1 and CDR2: GTSNPN, SVGIG (reference sequence). V shed 2 bases, J shed 4 bases, and the junction held 13 bases outside the gene matches. DNA of the CDR3: TGTGCCTGGAGTTTCGGACAGGGAAACCTAGGTTATAATTCACCCCTCCACTTT. Amino acid sequence: CAWSFGQGNLGYNSPLHF.

The chain links TRBV5-6 to TRBJ1-4; D unclear. Looked up from germline, CDR1 is SGHDT and CDR2 is YYEEEE. With 5 bases removed from V and 8 bases from J, the gap between germline ends came to 13 bases. This CDR3 contains 13 residues. CDR3: CASSFRGGEKLFF. The DNA of the CDR3 is TGTGCCAGCAGTTTCCGGGGAGGAGAAAAACTGTTTTTT.

V gene TRBV24-1 combines with J gene TRBJ2-1; 9 bases fit TRBD1. Germline CDR1 and CDR2: KGHDR and SFDVKD. CDR3 size: 13 residues. V trimming: 8 bases; J trimming: 7 bases; junction bases outside the gene matches: 5. Written as DNA, the CDR3 is TGTGCCACCAAACAGGGGGCGAATAATGAGCAGTTCTTC. This codes for CATKQGANNEQFF.

The chain couples TRBV3-1 (or the pseudogene TRBV3-2) to TRBJ2-5; TRBD2 aligns across 8 bases. This CDR3 comprises 14 residues. Germline lookup yields CDR1 LGHDT and CDR2 YNNKEL (reference sequence). V gave up 5 bases and J gave up 1 base; unmatched junction bases: 3. CDR3 in DNA: TGTGCCAGCAGCTTCCGGGGGGGCCAAGAGACCCAGTACTTC. Its protein product is CASSFRGGQETQYF.

This chain links TRBV2 with TRBJ1-1; 10 nucleotides line up with TRBD1. There are 14 residues in the CDR3. Germline values: CDR1 SNHLY, CDR2 FYNNEI. The ends lost 6 bases at V and 4 bases at J; junction bases unmatched: 5. As DNA, the CDR3 is TGTGCCAGCAGACCCGACAGGGGGCTCACTGAAGCTTTCTTT. Translating it yields CASRPDRGLTEAFF.

This chain connects TRBV4-2 to TRBJ1-4; 9 bases are a match to TRBD1. Trimming cost V 4 bases and J 7 bases; bases outside gene matches: 7. CDR1 and CDR2 (germline): LGHNA, YNFKEQ. The CDR3 sequence is 15 residues long. CDR3 protein: CASSPTGGGGEKLFF. The CDR3 DNA sequence: TGTGCCAGCAGCCCCACAGGGGGCGGTGGTGAAAAACTGTTTTTT.

This rearrangement joins TRBV27 to TRBJ1-6; perhaps TRBD1 as D (5 bases). Trimming cost V 6 bases and J 5 bases, with 17 bases left between them. This CDR3 comprises 16 residues. Germline loops: CDR1 MNHEY, CDR2 SMNVEV (reference sequence). In DNA form, the CDR3 reads TGTGCCAGCAGCCGCCTCGTTTGGGGGGATAATTCACCCCTCCACTTT. This sequence encodes CASSRLVWGDNSPLHF.

This chain connects TRBV10-3 to TRBJ1-5; no firm D call. Germline V gene data show CDR1 as ENHRY and CDR2 as SYGVKD. The CDR3 covers 16 residues. Between the trimmed V and J ends, which lost 0 bases and 1 base, there was a span of 10 bases. The CDR3 DNA reads as TGTGCCATCAGTGAGTCGGGCCTGACGAGCAATCAGCCCCAGCATTTT. It translates to CAISESGLTSNQPQHF.

V and J are TRBV15 and TRBJ2-2; possibly TRBD2 for D (6 bases). The V gene's germline CDR1 is LNHNV and CDR2 YYDKDF (reference sequence). The CDR3 is 17 residues long. V was trimmed by 0 bases and J by 0 bases, leaving 11 bases between them. The chain's CDR3 is CATSRDYGGSNTGELFF. CDR3 DNA sequence: TGTGCCACCAGCAGAGATTACGGGGGATCGAACACCGGGGAGCTGTTTTTT.

The chain links TRBV5-1 to TRBJ1-2; D is ambiguous. Germline-derived CDR1 and CDR2 are SGHRS and YFSETQ. Trimming removed 0 bases at V and 3 bases at J, with 9 bases between. The CDR3 totals 14 residues. CDR3 sequence reads: CASSLGQSDYGYTF. The CDR3 DNA is TGCGCCAGCAGCTTGGGTCAGTCTGACTATGGCTACACCTTC.

The rearrangement links TRBV6-5 to TRBJ1-5; 7 bases line up with TRBD1. The CDR3 is 15 residues long. Germline V gives CDR1 MNHEY, CDR2 SVGAGI. With V trimmed by 7 bases and J by 0 bases, 6 bases remained unmatched. This CDR3 is CASTGTVNSNQPQHF. The DNA of the CDR3 is TGTGCCAGCACAGGGACAGTAAATAGCAATCAGCCCCAGCATTTT.

V is TRBV7-9 and J is TRBJ1-6; D is uncertain. The V end lost 0 bases, the J end lost 10 bases, and 7 bases lay between the germline ends. CDR1 and CDR2 from the germline V gene are SEHNR and FQNEAQ (reference sequence). The CDR3 spans 13 residues. The chain's CDR3 is CASSLAVESPLHF. As DNA, the CDR3 is TGTGCCAGCAGCTTAGCCGTTGAGTCACCCCTCCACTTT. Variable domain in full (rest from reference TRBV7-9 and TRBJ1-6): DTGVSQNPRHKITKRGQNVTFRCDPISEHNRLYWYRQTLGQGPEFLTYFQNEAQLEKSRLLSDRFSAERPKGSFSTLEIQRTEQGDSAMYLCASSLAVESPLHFGNGTRLTVT.

CDR3 sequence (DNA): TGTGCCAGCAGTGACAGGGGCTATCAGCCCCAGCATTTT. Translation gives CASSDRGYQPQHF. The chain recombines TRBV5-6 with TRBJ1-5; 8 bases map to TRBD1. Per germline, CDR1 SGHDT and CDR2 YYEEEE. The CDR3 is 13 amino acids. V trimming: 5 bases; J trimming: 5 bases; junction bases outside the gene matches: 3.

CDR3 sequence: CASSLPGGYTEAFF. The CDR3 bases are TGTGCCAGTAGTTTACCAGGGGGCTACACTGAAGCTTTCTTT. This chain links TRBV19 with TRBJ1-1, with 8 bases fitting TRBD1. The germline V gene has CDR1 LNHDA and CDR2 SQIVND (reference sequence). Trimming at V came to 5 bases and at J to 3 bases, leaving 5 bases not matched to a gene. CDR3 length equals 14 residues.

V is TRBV19 and J is TRBJ2-3; 14 nucleotides agree with TRBD2. The J segment lost 6 bases and the V segment lost 6 bases, leaving 5 bases of the junction unmatched. This CDR3 has 15 residues. Germline V gene lookup returns CDR1 LNHDA and CDR2 SQIVND (reference sequence). The CDR3: CASSRLAGGLDTQYF. In nucleotides, the CDR3 is TGTGCCAGTAGCCGACTAGCGGGGGGGCTGGATACGCAGTATTTT. Supplemented by reference TRBV19 and TRBJ2-3, the full variable domain reads DGGITQSPKYLFRKEGQNVTLSCEQNLNHDAMYWYRQDPGQGLRLIYYSQIVNDFQKGDIAEGYSVSREKKESFPLTVTSAQKNPTAFYLCASSRLAGGLDTQYFGPGTRLTVL.